This TCR beta chain is drawn from a study of T cells after somatic rescue of genetic block. The J segment lost 5 bases and the V segment lost 4 bases, leaving 4 bases of the junction unmatched. Germline lookup yields CDR1 SQVTM and CDR2 ANQGSEA. The CDR3 extends over 12 amino acids. Clones were sequenced by immunoSEQ multiplex PCR, and TCRdb holds only the in-frame ones, with some missing. The data contain approximately 14,000 clones, 55% to 75% of them seen just once; the ten biggest clones take up 27%. The chain links TRBV29-1 to TRBJ2-5; 7 nucleotides line up with TRBD1. The sample was peripheral blood mononuclear cells (PBMCs). This receptor was taken from a man between 18 and 35 years old. The CDR3 is CSVVETGETQYF. The DNA of the CDR3 is TGCAGCGTTGTGGAGACAGGGGAGACCCAGTACTTC.